This TCR beta chain is drawn from a study of CD8+ T cells in alopecia areata. About the study: Tofacitinib was taken orally by treated patients, and the dose was 5 to 10 mg twice daily. General study points: Elevated clonality characterized lesional scalp relative to normal scalp, particularly in alopecia totalis/universalis.

Once RNA had been extracted, it was reverse transcribed into cDNA to act as the sequencing template. TCRdb keeps only in-frame clones here, not all; method: immunoSEQ multiplex PCR. This sample has fewer than 110,000 clones; 84% occur once, and the top ten carry roughly 23%. The sample's treatment: oral pan-JAK inhibitor, 5-10 mg twice daily. Germline V gene lookup returns CDR1 MNHEY and CDR2 SVGAGI. Trimming removed 0 bases from V and 8 bases from J, with 5 bases in between. This CDR3 has 13 residues. On this clone itself: Its target is not known.

The sequencing used CD8+ T cells sorted from blood, collected at week 24, from a patient treated with tofacitinib. The chain has TRBV6-5 and TRBJ1-6; no definite D call. This receptor was taken from a human donor with alopecia areata. CDR3 amino acids: CASSYSEDSPLHF. CDR3 bases: TGTGCCAGCAGTTACTCAGAAGATTCACCCCTCCACTTT.